This TCR beta chain was captured by sequencing in a study of beta chain features in type 1 diabetes. Overall study: All samples together contributed 85 million to 120 million sorted cells for examination. Findings and caveats of the study: Within each of all four CD4+ subsets, Type 1 diabetes patients had TCRB CDR3s that were moderately but significantly shorter. Since sequencing was performed on cDNA, cells with high TCR expression could be over-represented. For patients, the naive, central memory and Treg TCRB repertoires appeared more alike than for healthy donors.

Trimming removed 6 bases from V and 9 bases from J; junction bases left unmatched: 17. This CDR3 comprises 18 residues. Looked up from germline, CDR1 is SGHTA and CDR2 is FQGTGA. This clone was counted between two and nine times. The antigen is not known. The authors reverse transcribed all of the isolated RNA, so sequencing captured expressed TCRB transcripts. Here immunoSEQ multiplex PCR was the method, and the copy in TCRdb shows in-frame clones only, minus some. The repertoire holds around 340,000 clones, 15% to 20% seen once, with roughly 0.045% in the top ten. The sample consisted of naive CD4+ T cells from blood. This sequence was found in a woman between 18 and 29 years old in good health. This chain links TRBV7-3 with TRBJ2-1; 13 nucleotides agree with TRBD2. CDR3 loop: CASSPPSTSGRAGTEQFF. The CDR3 region has the DNA TGTGCCAGCAGTCCCCCCTCCACTAGCGGGAGGGCAGGTACTGAGCAGTTCTTC. Full variable domain (rest looked up from reference TRBV7-3 and TRBJ2-1): GAGVSQTPSNKVTEKGKYVELRCDPISGHTALYWYRQSLGQGPEFLIYFQGTGAADDSGLPNDRFFAVRPEGSVSTLKIQRTERGDSAVYLCASSPPSTSGRAGTEQFFGPGTRLTVL.